Each of the 25 T cell receptor beta chains below was sequenced from the same sample in a study of T cells in Graves' hyperthyroidism and ophthalmopathy. TCR beta CDR3 region amplification was performed from RNA transcripts. Initially, a first-round RT-PCR of the TCR CDR3 employed the HTBI primer set. TCRdb re-derived calls from the multiplex PCR reads in MiXCR, one entry per CDR3 protein. This table holds over 700,000 distinct CDR3 sequences, under 45% found once. Sequences were obtained from blood. Source of these receptors: a woman aged 40 to 49 with Graves' hyperthyroidism.

This clonotype was recorded a few times. The CDR3 loop reads CATSRDFGNTIYF. In DNA, the CDR3 is TGTGCCACCAGCAGAGATTTCGGGAACACCATATATTTT. The chain links TRBV15 to TRBJ1-3; D unclear. In germline, CDR1 is LNHNV, CDR2 YYDKDF (reference sequence). This CDR3 comprises 13 residues. The germline V and J ends were trimmed by 0 bases and 7 bases, with 7 bases remaining between them.

This clonotype showed up just a few times. V usage is TRBV12-3 or TRBV12-4 and J usage is TRBJ2-5; 8 nucleotides align to TRBD1. The CDR3 runs to 15 residues. J lost 1 base, V lost 6 bases, and 7 bases had no gene match. DNA of the CDR3: TGTGCCAGCAGCAACGATGACAGGGGCCAAGAGACCCAGTACTTC. Its translation is CASSNDDRGQETQYF.

CDR3 coding DNA: TGCAGTGCTAGAGATCGTAACAGGGGGACTGAAGCTTTCTTT. Residues: CSARDRNRGTEAFF. This rearrangement joins TRBV20-1 to TRBJ1-1, with TRBD1 matching 8 bases. Germline V gene data show CDR1 as DFQATT and CDR2 as SNEGSKA (reference sequence). Germline trimming cut 0 bases from V and 5 bases from J; bases unmatched to any gene: 5. The CDR3 is 14 amino acids.

The CDR3 region is CASSRGEPTDTQYF. CDR3 coding DNA: TGTGCCAGTAGTAGGGGGGAGCCCACAGATACGCAGTATTTT. The V call is TRBV19, the J call TRBJ2-3; a weak D match, TRBD2 (6 bases). Germline V CDR1 and CDR2: LNHDA, SQIVND (reference sequence). V was cut by 4 bases and J by 2 bases, with 10 bases left in between. CDR3 length equals 14 residues.

The chain recombines TRBV6-5 with TRBJ1-2, with a possible D match to TRBD1 (6 bases). With 5 bases removed from V and 4 bases from J, the gap between germline ends came to 14 bases. This CDR3 has 14 amino acids. The germline V gene encodes CDR1 MNHEY and CDR2 SVGAGI. CDR3 in DNA: TGTGCCAGCAGTGATCCCGGGACATCCTATGGCTACACCTTC. Protein: CASSDPGTSYGYTF.

The chain uses TRBV6-6 and TRBJ1-3; no reliable D call. This CDR3 contains 16 residues. V was clipped by 7 bases and J by 0 bases, with 16 bases between them. Germline CDR1 and CDR2: MNHNY and SVGAGI (reference sequence). CDR3 DNA: TGTGCCAGCACACCCCCCCGGGGAAGCTCTGGAAACACCATATATTTT. Amino acid sequence: CASTPPRGSSGNTIYF.

The V gene is TRBV4-3, the J gene TRBJ1-4, with TRBD1 matching over 7 bases. There are 16 residues in the CDR3. The J segment lost 6 bases and the V segment lost 0 bases, leaving 7 bases of the junction unmatched. Germline assignment: CDR1 LGHNA and CDR2 YSLEER. The CDR3 DNA reads as TGCGCCAGCAGCCAAGATGGGAGGGGGCGCGATGAAAAACTGTTTTTT. This sequence encodes CASSQDGRGRDEKLFF.

This clonotype occurred a few times. This chain links TRBV4-1 with TRBJ2-5; D call uncertain. Germline V CDR1 and CDR2: MGHRA, YSYEKL. Between the trimmed V and J ends, which lost 1 base and 1 base, there was a span of 7 bases. This CDR3 region has 14 residues. The CDR3 sequence is CASSQGPAQETQYF. The CDR3 bases are TGCGCCAGCAGCCAAGGACCGGCCCAAGAGACCCAGTACTTC.

The rearrangement links TRBV7-2 to TRBJ1-4; 12 bases fit TRBD1. The trim removed 4 bases at V and 10 bases at J, leaving 4 bases unmatched. Looked up from germline, CDR1 is SGHTA and CDR2 is FQGNSA. The CDR3 loop spans 14 amino acids. The CDR3 spells CASSYRGQGAKLFF. In nucleotides, the CDR3 is TGTGCCAGCAGCTACCGGGGACAGGGGGCAAAACTGTTTTTT. Looking up the rest from reference TRBV7-2 and TRBJ1-4 gives the full variable domain: GAGVSQSPSNKVTEKGKDVELRCDPISGHTALYWYRQSLGQGLEFLIYFQGNSAPDKSGLPSDRFSAERTGGSVSTLTIQRTQQEDSAVYLCASSYRGQGAKLFFGSGTQLSVL.

In its sample, this clonotype was seen many times. J is TRBJ1-5 and V is TRBV19; possible D gene TRBD1, 5 bases. The V gene lost 7 bases and the J gene lost 5 bases, with 12 bases spanning the gap. This CDR3 is built from 13 residues. Germline V CDR1 and CDR2: LNHDA, SQIVND (reference sequence). The CDR3 loop reads CASNRGMDQPQHF. As DNA, the CDR3 is TGTGCCAGTAATCGGGGGATGGATCAGCCCCAGCATTTT.

This rearrangement joins TRBV7-9 to TRBJ2-3, with D perhaps TRBD2 (5 bases). The CDR3 consists of 15 residues. V lost 7 bases to trimming and J lost 0 bases, with 14 bases between them. CDR1 is SEHNR and CDR2 is FQNEAQ in the germline V gene (reference sequence). This chain's CDR3 is CASTWTGTSTDTQYF. The DNA of the CDR3 is TGTGCCAGCACATGGACTGGAACTAGCACAGATACGCAGTATTTT.

The rearrangement joins TRBV5-6 to TRBJ2-2; D is undetermined. Between the trimmed V and J ends, which lost 4 bases and 2 bases, there was a span of 12 bases. The germline gives CDR1 SGHDT, CDR2 YYEEEE. The CDR3 consists of 15 residues. The CDR3 nucleotides read TGTGCCAGCAGCACCACGTGGCTCAACACCGGGGAGCTGTTTTTT. Its protein product is CASSTTWLNTGELFF.

This clonotype was seen a few times. The rearrangement links TRBV27 to TRBJ1-2; D remains unclear. The V end lost 5 bases, the J end lost 0 bases, and 16 bases lay between the germline ends. Looked up from germline, CDR1 is MNHEY and CDR2 is SMNVEV (reference sequence). The CDR3 is made up of 16 amino acids. The CDR3 region has the DNA TGTGCCAGCAGTCCTTTTTTACCTCAAACTAACTATGGCTACACCTTC. Its translation is CASSPFLPQTNYGYTF.

This clonotype has at least ten counts. The chain couples TRBV19 to TRBJ1-2; the D is unclear. V lost 1 base to trimming and J lost 2 bases, with 8 bases between them. Germline values: CDR1 LNHDA, CDR2 SQIVND (reference sequence). The CDR3 has 14 amino acids. The CDR3 loop reads CASSIGRMNYGYTF. DNA for the CDR3: TGTGCCAGTAGTATAGGACGGATGAACTATGGCTACACCTTC.

This clonotype has a handful of counts. The genes are TRBV10-3 and TRBJ2-7; D not resolved. The CDR3 is 13 amino acids. Per the germline V gene, CDR1 is ENHRY and CDR2 is SYGVKD. V gave up 10 bases and J gave up 2 bases, with 15 bases separating them. CDR3 sequence: CASIACYPYEQYF. CDR3 coding DNA: TGTGCCAGCATTGCGTGTTACCCCTACGAGCAGTACTTC.

The gene calls are TRBV10-3 and TRBJ2-6, with a tentative D call TRBD2 (7 bases). V was pared by 10 bases and J by 0 bases, with 13 bases between. Germline-derived CDR1 and CDR2 are ENHRY and SYGVKD. This CDR3 comprises 15 residues. CDR3 sequence: CASREGDSGANVLTF. CDR3 nucleotide sequence: TGTGCCAGCAGGGAGGGGGACTCTGGGGCCAACGTCCTGACTTTC.

The chain employs TRBV9 and TRBJ1-2; 9 bases line up with TRBD1. This CDR3 is 14 amino acids long. The germline V gene has CDR1 SGDLS and CDR2 YYNGEE. The CDR3 sequence is CANIPGTGNYGYTF. CDR3 nucleotides: TGTGCTAATATTCCCGGGACAGGGAACTATGGCTACACCTTC.

The rearrangement links TRBV4-3 to TRBJ1-2; D is undetermined. The CDR3 spans 14 residues. Trimming cost V 0 bases and J 8 bases, with 13 bases left between them. CDR1 is LGHNA, CDR2 YSLEER, per germline. Here the CDR3 reads CASSQDVEIYGYTF. DNA for the CDR3: TGCGCCAGCAGCCAAGATGTCGAGATCTACGGCTACACCTTC.

This clonotype was seen once. V usage is TRBV9 and J usage is TRBJ2-2; 7 nucleotides agree with TRBD2. The CDR3 runs to 16 residues. J was trimmed by 4 bases and V by 0 bases; bases with no gene match: 6. Germline assignment: CDR1 SGDLS and CDR2 YYNGEE. CDR3 in DNA: TGTGCCAGCAGCGTAGGGGGGGGGGACGCCACCGGGGAGCTGTTTTTT. Protein product: CASSVGGGDATGELFF.

The chain has TRBV20-1 and TRBJ1-2; TRBD1 aligns across 8 bases. Germline V gives CDR1 DFQATT, CDR2 SNEGSKA (reference sequence). V was clipped by 5 bases and J by 4 bases; unmatched bases: 9. The CDR3 consists of 14 residues. This CDR3 is CSAYGGQVGYGYTF. The CDR3 bases are TGCAGTGCTTACGGGGGACAGGTCGGCTATGGCTACACCTTC.

This clonotype turned up a few times. The gene calls are TRBV7-9 and TRBJ1-5, with D unclear. Germline V gives CDR1 SEHNR, CDR2 FQNEAQ (reference sequence). V lost 6 bases and J lost 7, with 16 bases in between. The length of the CDR3 is 14 residues. CDR3 sequence (DNA): TGTGCCAGCAGTTACTCGAGTGTGGACCAGCCCCAGCATTTT. Translating gives CASSYSSVDQPQHF. Full variable domain (rest looked up from reference TRBV7-9 and TRBJ1-5): DTGVSQNPRHKITKRGQNVTFRCDPISEHNRLYWYRQTLGQGPEFLTYFQNEAQLEKSRLLSDRFSAERPKGSFSTLEIQRTEQGDSAMYLCASSYSSVDQPQHFGDGTRLSIL.

This chain uses TRBV24-1 with TRBJ2-2, with 8 bases aligning to TRBD1. Germline V gene data show CDR1 as KGHDR and CDR2 as SFDVKD. The CDR3 length is 13 residues. Here the CDR3 DNA reads TGTGCGGGACAGGATTCGAACACCGGGGAGCTGTTTTTT. Translation: CAGQDSNTGELFF.

This clonotype was detected a few times. The CDR3 loop is CASASNYEQYF. CDR3 sequence (DNA): TGTGCTAGTGCCTCAAACTACGAGCAGTACTTC. This chain uses TRBV12-5 with TRBJ2-7; D not resolved. The length of the CDR3 is 11 residues. Germline V gene sequence: CDR1 LGHNT, CDR2 FRNRAP. Trimming shortened V by 7 bases and J by 3 bases, and 7 bases separated the two germline ends.

In its sample, this clonotype was seen many times. J is TRBJ2-5 and V is TRBV19; D tentatively reads TRBD1 or TRBD2 (5 bases each). The CDR3 is 13 amino acids. Germline CDR1 reads LNHDA; CDR2 reads SQIVND (reference sequence). V dropped 7 bases and J dropped 5 bases, with 14 bases sitting between them. The DNA for the CDR3 is TGTGCCAGTACTCGGGGCGCAGGGGAGACCCAGTACTTC. Translating gives CASTRGAGETQYF.

Remarks on this clonotype: One end of the junction does not line up with germline, which may come from a read error. The rearrangement links TRBV7-9 to TRBJ1-1; maybe TRBD1 (6 bases). This CDR3 is built from 15 residues. Per the germline V gene, CDR1 is SEHNR and CDR2 is FQNEAQ (reference sequence). CDR3 sequence reads: CASSQERTVNTEAFF. CDR3 nucleotides: TGCGCCAGCAGCCAAGAGCGGACAGTGAACACTGAAGCTTTCTTT. The variable domain in full, completed from reference TRBV7-9 and TRBJ1-1, reads DTGVSQNPRHKITKRGQNVTFRCDPISEHNRLYWYRQTLGQGPEFLTYFQNEAQLEKSRLLSDRFSAERPKGSFSTLEIQRTEQGDSAMYLCASSQERTVNTEAFFGQGTRLTVV.